The T cell receptor beta chain described here comes from a study of CD8+ T cells in alopecia areata. Germline V gene sequence: CDR1 SEHNR, CDR2 FQNEAQ (reference sequence). The V end lost 4 bases, the J end lost 7 bases, and 8 bases lay between the germline ends. The CDR3 sequence is 12 residues long. Study-level points and caveats: There were also resident alphabeta T cells of normal skin sequenced in scalp samples.

To note about this clone: The antigen remains undetermined.

Extraction of RNA preceded its reverse transcription into cDNA, which served as the sequencing template. Profiled with immunoSEQ multiplex PCR; TCRdb holds only in-frame clones, not every one. The sample contains around 100,000 clones, around 59% of which appear only once. The source of this sequence is a human donor in good health. V is TRBV7-9 and J is TRBJ1-5; a weak D match, TRBD1 (6 bases). Sequenced sample: CD4+ T cells sorted from blood. Written as DNA, the CDR3 is TGTGCCAGCAGCTCGGACAGCCAGCCCCAGCATTTT. Protein sequence: CASSSDSQPQHF.